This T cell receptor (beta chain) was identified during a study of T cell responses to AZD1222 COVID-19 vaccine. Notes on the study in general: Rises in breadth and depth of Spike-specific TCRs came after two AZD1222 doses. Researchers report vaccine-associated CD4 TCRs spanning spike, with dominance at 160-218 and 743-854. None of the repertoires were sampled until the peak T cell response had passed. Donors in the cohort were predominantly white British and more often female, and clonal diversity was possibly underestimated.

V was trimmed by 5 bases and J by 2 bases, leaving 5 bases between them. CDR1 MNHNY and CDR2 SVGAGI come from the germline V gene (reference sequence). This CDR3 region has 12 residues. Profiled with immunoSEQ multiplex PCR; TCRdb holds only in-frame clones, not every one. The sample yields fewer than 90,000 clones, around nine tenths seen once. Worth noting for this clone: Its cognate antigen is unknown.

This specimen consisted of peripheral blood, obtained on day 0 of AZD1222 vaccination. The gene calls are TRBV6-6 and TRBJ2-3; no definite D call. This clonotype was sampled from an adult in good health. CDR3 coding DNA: TGTGCCAGCAGTAGCAACACAGATACGCAGTATTTT. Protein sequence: CASSSNTDTQYF.